This T cell receptor (beta chain) originates from a study of blood T cell repertoires in COVID-19. Study at large: Specimens from acute and convalescent COVID-19 originated in the United States, Italy and Spain. Sources were T cells, B-cell-depleted T cells, or PBMCs; the material itself was cDNA or gDNA.

Data came from immunoSEQ multiplex PCR; TCRdb stores just in-frame clones and leaves some out. The profile shows under 200,000 clones, about 86% of them singletons. CDR1 and CDR2 from the germline V gene are LNHDA and SQIVND (reference sequence). The CDR3 runs to 11 residues. With 4 bases removed from V and 13 bases from J, the gap between germline ends came to 11 bases. The Seattle patients joined while their infection was active and were tracked longitudinally afterward. The TCR sequence derives from an older woman with COVID-19, enrolled during active disease. V and J are TRBV19 and TRBJ1-5, with D tentatively TRBD1 (5 bases). Sequencing used peripheral blood. The CDR3 protein is CASSTSDKQHF. The CDR3 DNA follows: TGTGCCAGTAGTACCTCGGACAAGCAGCATTTT.